This is a list of T cell receptor beta chains from one sample in a study of cytomegalovirus exposure and HLA in healthy donors. Clones were sequenced by immunoSEQ multiplex PCR, and TCRdb holds only the in-frame ones, with some missing. The sample holds 130,000 to 150,000 clones, roughly 75% seen once. Source material: PBMCs. These receptors were obtained from a female donor in good health and CMV-seronegative. Each CDR3 is given with its conserved first and last residue. Each record gives: V gene, J gene, clone size, CDR3 length, D gene, CDR3 DNA, CDR3 protein. D genes are given only for firm matches. Rows may omit the clone size; those that give it use once, few, many or a size class.

TRBV28,TRBJ2-1,.,17,TRBD2,TGTGCCAGCAGCCTCGGACTAGCGGCCCTTACCCCCAATGAGCAGTTCTTC,CASSLGLAALTPNEQFF
TRBV6-1,TRBJ1-6,.,15,TRBD1,TGTGCCAGCAGTCCCCGGGACAGGTCTAATTCACCCCTCCACTTT,CASSPRDRSNSPLHF
TRBV28,TRBJ1-1,.,15,.,TGTGCCAGCAGTTTGGGCGTTCGAGCAGACACTGAAGCTTTCTTT,CASSLGVRADTEAFF
TRBV5-1,TRBJ2-7,.,14,.,TGCGCCAGCAGCTTGGCCGTGGGAGCAGTTGAGCAGTACTTC,CASSLAVGAVEQYF
TRBV10-3,TRBJ2-1,.,16,.,TGTGCCATCAGTGAGTGGAAAAACAGGGGGGGACATGAGCAGTTCTTC,CAISEWKNRGGHEQFF
TRBV7-9,TRBJ1-5,.,14,.,TGTGCCAGCAGCTCGACAGATAGCAATCAGCCCCAGCATTTT,CASSSTDSNQPQHF
TRBV5-6,TRBJ2-5,.,14,.,TGTGCCAGCAGCTTGCCCTTCTCCCTGGAGACCCAGTACTTC,CASSLPFSLETQYF
TRBV28,TRBJ2-7,few,17,TRBD2,TGTGCCACCATGGTGCGACTAGCGGGGGGATATTCCTACGAGCAGTACTTC,CATMVRLAGGYSYEQYF
TRBV15,TRBJ2-1,many,15,TRBD1,TGTGCCACCAGCAGAGGCGGACAGGGGGCAAATGAGCAGTTCTTC,CATSRGGQGANEQFF
TRBV14,TRBJ1-2,.,14,.,TGTGCCAGCAGCCAGTTAGAACAGCCGTATGGCTACACCTTC,CASSQLEQPYGYTF
TRBV28,TRBJ2-1,.,14,.,TGTGCCAGCAGTTTGAGAGCGGGCTACAATGAGCAGTTCTTC,CASSLRAGYNEQFF
TRBV6-5,TRBJ2-1,few,14,.,TGTGCCAGCAGTGACGGGGGATCCTACAATGAGCAGTTCTTC,CASSDGGSYNEQFF
TRBV5-8,TRBJ1-3,once,12,.,TGTGCCAGCAGCTTGGTTCATAACACCATATATTTT,CASSLVHNTIYF
TRBV4-3,TRBJ1-6,few,16,.,TGCGCCAGCAGCCAAGGATCGCAAAGGGGTAATTCACCCCTCCACTTT,CASSQGSQRGNSPLHF
TRBV4-2,TRBJ1-1,few,15,.,TGTGCCAGCAGCCAAGAAGGCAGGGAGGCCACTGAAGCTTTCTTT,CASSQEGREATEAFF
TRBV14,TRBJ2-7,.,16,.,TGTGCCAGCAGCCAAGATCGGTGGGACTCTCTCCGCGAGCAGTACTTC,CASSQDRWDSLREQYF
TRBV15,TRBJ2-1,.,17,.,TGTGCCACCAGCAGAGATCGCACCGGCCGAGCGAACAATGAGCAGTTCTTC,CATSRDRTGRANNEQFF
TRBV19,TRBJ1-2,.,12,.,TGTGCCAGCCAGGGGCCAGACTATGGCTACACCTTC,CASQGPDYGYTF
TRBV5-1,TRBJ2-1,once,14,TRBD2,TGCGCCAGCAGCTCAGCGGGAGGGACTAATGAGCAGTTCTTC,CASSSAGGTNEQFF
TRBV2,TRBJ2-3,.,16,TRBD2,TGTGCCAGCAGTGAGCCCAAGGGGACTAGCGAGGATACGCAGTATTTT,CASSEPKGTSEDTQYF
TRBV15,TRBJ1-2,.,19,.,TGTGCCACCAGCAGAGGCTCCCGGGACAAAGGGTCCTCATACTTGGGCTACACCTTC,CATSRGSRDKGSSYLGYTF
TRBV28,TRBJ2-7,once,14,TRBD2,TGTGCCAGCAGTCCGCCTGGAGCGGGAGTTCGGCAGTACTTC,CASSPPGAGVRQYF
TRBV5-1,TRBJ1-5,.,14,TRBD1,TGCGCCAGCTTTCCGACAGGGCCGAATCAGCCCCAGCATTTT,CASFPTGPNQPQHF
TRBV19,TRBJ1-1,few,18,TRBD1,TGTGCCAGTATTCCTCTCCGACAGGGACGGGGTGAGGCTCCTGAAGCTTTCTTT,CASIPLRQGRGEAPEAFF
TRBV6-1,TRBJ2-7,.,15,TRBD1,TGTGCCAGCAGTGAAACAGACAGGGGGGGCTACGAGCAGTACTTC,CASSETDRGGYEQYF
TRBV5-1,TRBJ2-1,few,17,.,TGCGCCAGCAGCTTGGGTGTGTTTGGGAGCTCCTACAATGAGCAGTTCTTC,CASSLGVFGSSYNEQFF
TRBV19,TRBJ2-3,.,12,TRBD2,TGTGCCAGTAGTAGGGGGGGAGATACGCAGTATTTT,CASSRGGDTQYF
TRBV6-5,TRBJ2-5,.,14,TRBD2,TGTGCCAGCAGCCCCCGGGGGGGCCAAGAGACCCAGTACTTC,CASSPRGGQETQYF